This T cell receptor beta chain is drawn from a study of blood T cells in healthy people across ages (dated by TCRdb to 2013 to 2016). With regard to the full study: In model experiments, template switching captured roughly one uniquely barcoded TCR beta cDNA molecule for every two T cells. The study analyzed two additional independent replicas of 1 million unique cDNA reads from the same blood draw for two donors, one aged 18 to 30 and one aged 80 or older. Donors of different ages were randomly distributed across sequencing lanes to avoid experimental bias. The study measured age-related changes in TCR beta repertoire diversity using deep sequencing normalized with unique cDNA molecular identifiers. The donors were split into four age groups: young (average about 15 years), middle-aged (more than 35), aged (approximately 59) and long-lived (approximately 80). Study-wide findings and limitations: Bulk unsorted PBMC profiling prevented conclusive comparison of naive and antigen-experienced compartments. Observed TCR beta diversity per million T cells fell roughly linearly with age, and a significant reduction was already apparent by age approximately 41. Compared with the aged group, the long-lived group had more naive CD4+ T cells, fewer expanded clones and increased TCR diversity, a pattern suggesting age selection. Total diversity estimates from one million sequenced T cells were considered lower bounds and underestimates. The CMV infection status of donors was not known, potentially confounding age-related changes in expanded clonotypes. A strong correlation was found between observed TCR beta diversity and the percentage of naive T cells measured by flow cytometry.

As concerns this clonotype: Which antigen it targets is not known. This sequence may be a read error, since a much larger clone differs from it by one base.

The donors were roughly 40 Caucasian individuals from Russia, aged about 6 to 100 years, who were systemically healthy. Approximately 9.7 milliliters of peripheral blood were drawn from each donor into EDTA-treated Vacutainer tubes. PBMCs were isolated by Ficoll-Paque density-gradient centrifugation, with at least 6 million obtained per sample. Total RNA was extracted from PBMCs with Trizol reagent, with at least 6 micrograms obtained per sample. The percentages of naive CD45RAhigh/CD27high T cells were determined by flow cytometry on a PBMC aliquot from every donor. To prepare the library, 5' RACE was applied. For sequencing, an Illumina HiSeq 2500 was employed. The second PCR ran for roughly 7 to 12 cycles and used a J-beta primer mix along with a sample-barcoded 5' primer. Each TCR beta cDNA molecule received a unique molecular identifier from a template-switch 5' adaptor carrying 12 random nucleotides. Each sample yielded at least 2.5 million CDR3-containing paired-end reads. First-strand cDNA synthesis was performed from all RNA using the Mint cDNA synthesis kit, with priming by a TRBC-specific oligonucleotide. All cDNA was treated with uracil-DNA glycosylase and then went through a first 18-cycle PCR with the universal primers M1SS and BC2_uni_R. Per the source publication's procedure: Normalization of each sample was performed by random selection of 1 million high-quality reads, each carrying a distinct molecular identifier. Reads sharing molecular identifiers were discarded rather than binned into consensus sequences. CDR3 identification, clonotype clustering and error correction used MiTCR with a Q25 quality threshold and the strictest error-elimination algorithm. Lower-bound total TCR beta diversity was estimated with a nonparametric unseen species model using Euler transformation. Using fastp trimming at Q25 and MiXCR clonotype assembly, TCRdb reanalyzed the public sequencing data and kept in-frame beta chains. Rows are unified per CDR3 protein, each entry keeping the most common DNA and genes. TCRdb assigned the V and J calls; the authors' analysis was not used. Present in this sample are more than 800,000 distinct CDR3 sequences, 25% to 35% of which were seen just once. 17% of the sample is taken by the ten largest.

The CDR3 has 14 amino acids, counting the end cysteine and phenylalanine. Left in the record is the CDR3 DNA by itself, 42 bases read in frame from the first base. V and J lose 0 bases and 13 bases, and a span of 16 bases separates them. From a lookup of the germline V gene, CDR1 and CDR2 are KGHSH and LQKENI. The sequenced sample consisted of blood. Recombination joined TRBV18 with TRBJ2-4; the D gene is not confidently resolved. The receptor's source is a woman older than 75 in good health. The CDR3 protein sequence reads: CASSPPSGYNEQYF. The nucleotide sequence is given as TGTGCCAGCTCACCACCGTCAGGATACAATGAGCAGTACTTC.